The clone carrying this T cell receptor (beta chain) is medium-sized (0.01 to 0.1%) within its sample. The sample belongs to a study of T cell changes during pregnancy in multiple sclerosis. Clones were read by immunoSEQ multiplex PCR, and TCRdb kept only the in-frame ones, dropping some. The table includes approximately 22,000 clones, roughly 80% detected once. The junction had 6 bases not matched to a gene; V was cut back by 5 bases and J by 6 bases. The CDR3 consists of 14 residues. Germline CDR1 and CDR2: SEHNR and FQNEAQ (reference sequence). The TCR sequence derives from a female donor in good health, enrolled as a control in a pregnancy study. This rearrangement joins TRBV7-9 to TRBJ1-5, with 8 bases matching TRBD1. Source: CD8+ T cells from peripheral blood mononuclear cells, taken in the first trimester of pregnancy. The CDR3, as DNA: TGTGCCAGCAGCGCAGGGGGCTTCGGTCAGCCCCAGCATTTT. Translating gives CASSAGGFGQPQHF.